The clone carrying this T cell receptor (beta chain) occurred a few times. Its antigen is unknown. Additional DNA sequences in this sample encode the identical CDR3. This sample was included in a study of radiotherapy plus CTLA-4 blockade in lung cancer. Study at large: Among all patients, approximately 17% showed objective responses, while about 30% had disease control. Overall study findings and caveats: Some TCR clones had been derived from tumors. These clones expanded in peripheral blood after radiotherapy plus ipilimumab. Interferon-beta and early blood T cell clone dynamics reportedly predicted response best.

Method: immunoSEQ multiplex PCR; TCRdb's copy keeps in-frame clones and lacks some. The table lists about 88,000 clones, less than 80% of them singletons. V trimming: 0 bases; J trimming: 6 bases; junction bases outside the gene matches: 9. Germline V gene sequence: CDR1 SGHRS, CDR2 YFSETQ. This CDR3 spans 16 amino acids. In chemo-refractory metastatic non-small-cell lung cancer, patients got ipilimumab CTLA-4 blockade together with focal radiation. The TCR comes from a human donor with non-small cell lung cancer that progressed on radiotherapy plus ipilimumab. The chain has TRBV5-1 and TRBJ2-7; 10 nucleotides align to TRBD2. The material was peripheral blood, obtained from a patient treated with radiotherapy plus ipilimumab. Here the CDR3 reads CASSLGGAGGPGEQYF. In nucleotides, the CDR3 is TGCGCCAGCAGCTTGGGGGGAGCGGGAGGGCCCGGCGAGCAGTACTTC.